This is a list of T cell receptor beta chains from one sample in a study of blood T cell repertoires in COVID-19. Using immunoSEQ multiplex PCR, the repertoire was profiled, and TCRdb retains in-frame clones only, with some absent. In the table there are roughly 34,000 clones, more than 70% of which are singletons. Sequencing was done on a sample of peripheral blood. These receptors were collected from a human donor in a cohort sampled during active COVID-19. CDR3s include the opening cysteine and the closing phenylalanine or tryptophan. D genes are given only for firm matches. Only part of the rows carry a size: once, few, many, or a class if the clone is expanded.

j_call | d_call | v_call | clone_size | cdr3_aa | cdr3_nt
TRBJ2-6 | . | TRBV18 | . | CASSPPGPLRGSGANVLTF | TGTGCCAGCTCACCACCGGGTCCCTTGCGGGGCTCTGGGGCCAACGTCCTGACTTTC
TRBJ2-7 | TRBD1 | TRBV5-1 | few | CASSLGGDSSYEQYF | TGCGCCAGCAGCTTGGGTGGGGACAGCTCCTACGAGCAGTACTTC
TRBJ2-1 | TRBD2 | TRBV6-6 | . | CASSYLGTSPNEQFF | TGTGCCAGCTCTTATCTCGGGACTAGCCCCAATGAGCAGTTCTTC
TRBJ1-1 | . | TRBV10-3 | . | CAISDSGGYTEAFF | TGTGCCATCAGTGATTCGGGGGGGTACACTGAAGCTTTCTTT
TRBJ1-4 | TRBD1 | TRBV3-1/TRBV3-2 | . | CASSLQGAREKLFF | TGTGCCAGCAGTCTACAGGGGGCCAGAGAAAAACTGTTTTTT
TRBJ1-5 | TRBD1 | TRBV28 | few | CASSLYRGSNQPQHF | TGTGCCAGCAGTTTATACAGGGGCAGCAATCAGCCCCAGCATTTT
TRBJ2-7 | TRBD1 | TRBV2 | few | CASSETRDRRIF | TGTGCCAGCTCGGAAACCCGGGACAGGCGGATCTTC
TRBJ1-2 | . | TRBV10-3 | few | CAISEQGKTNYGYTF | TGTGCCATCAGTGAGCAGGGGAAGACTAACTATGGCTACACCTTC
TRBJ2-2 | . | TRBV30 | . | CAWGTGLQTGELFF | TGTGCCTGGGGGACGGGACTTCAAACCGGGGAGCTGTTTTTT
TRBJ1-2 | TRBD1 | TRBV4-1 | once | CASSQTQQGGFYGYTF | TGCGCCAGCAGCCAGACACAACAGGGGGGATTTTATGGCTACACCTTC
TRBJ1-5 | . | TRBV28 | few | CASSFPQGNSNQPQHF | TGTGCCAGCAGTTTCCCCCAGGGAAATAGCAATCAGCCCCAGCATTTT
TRBJ2-7 | TRBD1 | TRBV5-4 | . | CASSSPPRQGIFYEQYF | TGTGCCAGCAGCTCACCCCCCCGACAGGGTATTTTTTACGAGCAGTACTTC
TRBJ1-2 | . | TRBV2 | once | CASWPGPVYGYTF | TGTGCCAGCTGGCCAGGGCCGGTCTATGGCTACACCTTC
TRBJ2-7 | TRBD1 | TRBV28 | . | CASSLEPAGGYEQYF | TGTGCCAGCAGTTTAGAGCCCGCAGGGGGCTACGAGCAGTACTTC
TRBJ1-2 | TRBD1 | TRBV27 | . | CASSFMPTGGRGYTF | TGTGCCAGCAGTTTCATGCCGACAGGGGGCCGAGGCTACACCTTC
TRBJ2-1 | . | TRBV5-4 | . | CASSFLVRARTYNEQFF | TGTGCCAGCAGCTTTTTGGTCAGGGCTCGGACCTACAATGAGCAGTTCTTC
TRBJ2-4 | . | TRBV29-1 | . | CSATDPLAKNIQYF | TGCAGCGCGACAGACCCTCTAGCCAAAAACATTCAGTACTTC
TRBJ1-2 | TRBD1 | TRBV5-1 | . | CASSLRTGWGTPNYGYTF | TGCGCCAGCAGCCTGAGGACAGGGTGGGGAACGCCTAACTATGGCTACACCTTC
TRBJ1-6 | . | TRBV7-2 | . | CASSSNNSPLHF | TGTGCCAGCAGCTCTAATAATTCACCCCTCCACTTT
TRBJ1-6 | . | TRBV4-1 | . | CASSLGQYNSPLHF | TGCGCCAGCAGCCTCGGACAGTATAATTCACCCCTCCACTTT
TRBJ1-4 | . | TRBV28 | . | CASSFPRAPGNEKLFF | TGTGCCAGCAGTTTCCCTCGAGCCCCGGGAAATGAAAAACTGTTTTTT
TRBJ2-3 | TRBD1 | TRBV7-9 | once | CASTLTGTGGADTQYF | TGTGCCAGCACCCTCACGGGGACAGGGGGAGCAGATACGCAGTATTTT
TRBJ2-7 | TRBD1 | TRBV2 | . | CASSGGTGRYEQYF | TGTGCCAGCAGTGGGGGGACAGGGAGGTACGAGCAGTACTTC
TRBJ2-1 | . | TRBV3-1/TRBV3-2 | . | CASSQSVSRNEQFF | TGTGCCAGCAGCCAATCGGTTAGCCGGAATGAGCAGTTCTTC
TRBJ2-5 | TRBD1 | TRBV7-2 | . | CASSLVVRWTGQGETQYF | TGTGCCAGCAGCTTAGTGGTTAGGTGGACAGGACAGGGGGAGACCCAGTACTTC
TRBJ2-7 | TRBD1 | TRBV6-5 | . | CAIRDSLSYEQYF | TGTGCCATCCGGGACAGTCTAAGTTACGAGCAGTACTTC
TRBJ2-4 | . | TRBV19 | . | CASSIQGQGAKNIQYF | TGTGCCAGTAGTATTCAAGGCCAGGGGGCCAAAAACATTCAGTACTTC
TRBJ2-7 | . | TRBV21-1 | few | CASSGWTVYEQYF | TGTGCCAGCAGCGGCTGGACAGTCTACGAGCAGTACTTC
TRBJ1-5 | TRBD1 | TRBV7-2 | . | CASSRGRNQPQHF | TGTGCCAGCAGCAGGGGGCGGAATCAGCCCCAGCATTTT
TRBJ2-7 | . | TRBV21-1 | . | CASSTTGAGFEQYF | TGTGCCAGCAGCACTACAGGGGCCGGTTTTGAGCAGTACTTC
TRBJ2-3 | TRBD2 | TRBV5-5 | . | CASSLEPGRATDTQYF | TGTGCCAGCAGCTTAGAACCCGGGAGGGCAACAGATACGCAGTATTTT
TRBJ2-5 | TRBD1 | TRBV5-5 | . | CASSLDRDRGSETQYF | TGTGCCAGCAGCCTAGACCGGGACAGGGGGTCAGAGACCCAGTACTTC
TRBJ2-3 | TRBD1 | TRBV18 | . | CASSKDRGTDTQYF | TGTGCCAGCTCTAAAGACAGGGGCACAGATACGCAGTATTTT
TRBJ2-1 | TRBD1 | TRBV24-1 | once | CATSDRGQGAGNEQFF | TGTGCCACCAGTGACCGTGGACAGGGGGCGGGAAATGAGCAGTTCTTC
TRBJ2-2 | TRBD2 | TRBV5-1 | . | CASSFTSGGTGELFF | TGCGCCAGCAGCTTTACTAGCGGAGGGACCGGGGAGCTGTTTTTT
TRBJ1-2 | . | TRBV19 | few | CAVSGGRFYGYTF | TGTGCCGTCAGCGGGGGGCGATTCTATGGCTACACCTTC
TRBJ1-6 | . | TRBV30 | . | CAWSTRLSGTGISPLHF | TGTGCCTGGAGTACGAGACTCAGCGGGACGGGGATTAGTCCCCTCCACTTT
TRBJ2-3 | TRBD2 | TRBV7-3 | . | CASSLSGGGRPTDTQYF | TGTGCCAGCAGCTTAAGCGGGGGCGGGAGGCCCACAGATACGCAGTATTTT
TRBJ1-2 | . | TRBV7-9 | . | CASSPFDSNYGYTF | TGTGCCAGCAGCCCCTTTGACAGTAACTATGGCTACACCTTC
TRBJ2-3 | . | TRBV2 | once | CASSEGMPSTDTQYF | TGTGCCAGCAGTGAGGGCATGCCCAGCACAGATACGCAGTATTTT